This T cell receptor (beta chain) came from a study of beta chain features in type 1 diabetes. Study-wide results and limits: For Type 1 diabetes patients, all four CD4+ subsets carried TCRB CDR3s that were moderately but significantly shorter.

This clone was found a few times. Its antigen is not known. The germline V and J ends were trimmed by 4 bases and 0 bases, with 11 bases remaining between them. The germline V gene has CDR1 SGDLS and CDR2 YYNGEE. This CDR3 contains 14 residues. The investigators reverse transcribed all of the isolated RNA, so they sequenced expressed TCRB transcripts. Clones were read by immunoSEQ multiplex PCR, and TCRdb kept only the in-frame ones, dropping some. The table has 550,000 to 850,000 clones, over 10% seen once. This chain joins TRBV9 and TRBJ2-7; D might be TRBD1 or TRBD2, each matching 5 bases. The TCR originated in a man aged 18 to 30 with type 1 diabetes. The sequenced sample was naive CD4+ T cells from blood. The CDR3: CASSPGQSSYEQYF. The CDR3 DNA is TGTGCCAGCAGCCCGGGGCAGAGCTCCTACGAGCAGTACTTC.